The clone carrying this T cell receptor beta chain was observed a single time. The antigen is not known. The data originate from a study of Ad26.COV2.S vaccination and SARS-CoV-2 variants. The wider study: Once, or twice with 56 days between doses, Ad26.COV2.S was given intramuscularly.

Germline V gene lookup returns CDR1 SGHDN and CDR2 FVKESK. The CDR3 consists of 12 residues. V lost 3 bases, J lost 1 base, and 4 bases lay in between. Findings of the study overall: Relative to placebo recipients, vaccine recipients exhibited elevated spike-specific TCR breadth.

Produced via immunoSEQ multiplex PCR; TCRdb's table is partial and in-frame only. The repertoire holds some 400,000 clones, around nine tenths seen once, with approximately 1.9% in the top ten. Regarding treatment: about 20 received Ad26.COV2.S at low or high dose, single or two shots; 5 received placebo; per-sample allocation not given. Sampling took place 63 days after the first vaccine or placebo injection. Boston hosted the donor, who was an adult aged 18-55 years. The administered vaccine (an Ad26 vector) expressed Wuhan-strain SARS-CoV-2 spike. This receptor was taken from a person between 18 and 60 years old who received the Ad26.COV2.S COVID-19 vaccine or a placebo. The rearrangement links TRBV14 to TRBJ2-7; unclear D gene. Specimen: peripheral blood, collected in a trial of Ad26.COV2.S vaccine versus placebo. CDR3 coding DNA: TGTGCCAGCAGCCACGTTTCCTACGAGCAGTACTTC. The encoded protein is CASSHVSYEQYF.